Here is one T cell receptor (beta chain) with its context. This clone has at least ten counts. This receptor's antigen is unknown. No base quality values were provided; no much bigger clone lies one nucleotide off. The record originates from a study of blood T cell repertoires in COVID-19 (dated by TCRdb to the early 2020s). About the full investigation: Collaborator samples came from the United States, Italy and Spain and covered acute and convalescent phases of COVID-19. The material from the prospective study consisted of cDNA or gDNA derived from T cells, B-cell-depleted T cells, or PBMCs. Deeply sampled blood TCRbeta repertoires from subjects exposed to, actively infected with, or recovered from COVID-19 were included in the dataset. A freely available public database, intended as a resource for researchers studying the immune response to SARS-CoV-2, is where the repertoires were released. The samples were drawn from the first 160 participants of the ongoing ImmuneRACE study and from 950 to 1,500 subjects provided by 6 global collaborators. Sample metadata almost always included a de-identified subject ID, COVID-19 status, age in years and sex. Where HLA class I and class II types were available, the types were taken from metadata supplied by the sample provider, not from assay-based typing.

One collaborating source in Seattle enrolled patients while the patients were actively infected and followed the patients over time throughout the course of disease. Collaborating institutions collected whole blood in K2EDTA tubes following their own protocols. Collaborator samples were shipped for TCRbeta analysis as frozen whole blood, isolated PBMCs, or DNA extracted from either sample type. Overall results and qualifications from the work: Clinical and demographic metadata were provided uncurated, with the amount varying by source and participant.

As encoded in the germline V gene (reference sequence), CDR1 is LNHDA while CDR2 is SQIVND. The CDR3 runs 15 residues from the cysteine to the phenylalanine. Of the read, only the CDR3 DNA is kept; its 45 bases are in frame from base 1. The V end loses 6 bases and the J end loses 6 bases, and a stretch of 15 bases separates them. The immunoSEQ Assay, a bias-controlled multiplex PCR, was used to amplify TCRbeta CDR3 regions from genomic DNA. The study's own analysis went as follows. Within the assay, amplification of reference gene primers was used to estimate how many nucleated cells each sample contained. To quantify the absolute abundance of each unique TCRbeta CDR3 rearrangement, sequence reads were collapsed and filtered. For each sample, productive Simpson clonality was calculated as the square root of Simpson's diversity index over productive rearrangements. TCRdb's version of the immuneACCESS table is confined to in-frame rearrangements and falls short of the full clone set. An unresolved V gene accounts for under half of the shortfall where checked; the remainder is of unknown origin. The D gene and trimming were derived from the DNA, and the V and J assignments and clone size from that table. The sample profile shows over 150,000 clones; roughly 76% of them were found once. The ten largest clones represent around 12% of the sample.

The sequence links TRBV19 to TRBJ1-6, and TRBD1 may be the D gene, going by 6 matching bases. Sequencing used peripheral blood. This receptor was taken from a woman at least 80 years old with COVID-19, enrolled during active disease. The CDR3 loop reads CASSPGHLPNSPLHF. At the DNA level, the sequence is TGTGCCAGTAGCCCGGGACACCTACCTAATTCACCCCTCCACTTT.